This T cell receptor (beta chain) was captured by sequencing in a study of T-cell memory formation after mild COVID-19. Trimming stripped 5 bases from V and 4 bases from J, with 13 bases between. The CDR3 runs to 14 residues. The germline V gene encodes CDR1 SEHNR and CDR2 FQNEAQ (reference sequence). TCRdb reanalysed the 5' RACE reads using MiXCR and keeps one entry per CDR3 protein. The sample has around 430,000 distinct CDR3 sequences; about 16% are singletons. This clonotype has only a few counts. This TCR derives from a man aged 18 to 29 who had mild COVID-19 (a few samples of this study predate the infection). Cell type and time point are not known. Specimen: PBMCs or a T cell subset sorted from them (not recorded which). V gene TRBV7-9 combines with J gene TRBJ2-3; D remains ambiguous. CDR3 region: CASSPVRGADTQYF. As DNA, the CDR3 is TGTGCCAGCAGCCCGGTTAGAGGCGCAGATACGCAGTATTTT.